These 8 T cell receptor beta chains were sequenced from one sample in a study of read filtering for tumor transcriptome and immune sequencing. From approximately 400 ng of RNA, a library with molecular barcoded alpha/delta and beta/gamma adaptors was made. A single record per CDR3 protein comes from TCRdb applying MiXCR to the reads. Of tens of thousands of distinct CDR3 sequences listed, approximately 13% are singletons. Sequences were obtained from a population of CD138-negative cells sorted from bone marrow. The receptor source for this set is a donor at least 40 years old with multiple myeloma.

The CDR3 spells CASSPHVGNEQFF. DNA of the CDR3: TGTGCCAGCAGCCCACATGTGGGGAATGAGCAGTTCTTC. This rearrangement joins TRBV14 to TRBJ2-1; no firm D call. Trimming took 4 bases from V and 7 from J, leaving 11 bases between them. The CDR3 runs 13 residues. Germline V gives CDR1 SGHDN, CDR2 FVKESK.

A note on this clonotype: Because the CDR3 is missing its conserved closing phenylalanine or tryptophan, this is likely a read error. The chain uses TRBV18 and TRBJ2-3; possible D gene TRBD1, 5 bases. Germline CDR1 is KGHSH and CDR2 is LQKENI. Trimming pared 3 bases from V and 1 base from J, leaving 11 bases between. CDR3 length: 15 residues. As DNA, the CDR3 is TGTGCCAGCTCACCTCAACAGGACCGCACAGATACGCAGTATTTG. It codes for CASSPQQDRTDTQYL.

This clonotype was observed a handful of times. V is TRBV5-1 and J is TRBJ2-5; D uncertain. Trimming took 2 bases from V and 2 from J, leaving 7 bases between them. Looked up from germline, CDR1 is SGHRS and CDR2 is YFSETQ. CDR3 size: 13 residues. CDR3 nucleotides: TGCGCCAGCAGCTTCTCGGAGCAAGAGACCCAGTACTTC. This codes for CASSFSEQETQYF.

This clonotype has at least ten counts. The V call is TRBV11-2, the J call TRBJ2-7; D possibly uses TRBD1 or TRBD2 (5 bases each). This CDR3 is built from 14 residues. Germline V gene data show CDR1 as SGHAT and CDR2 as FQNNGV. Trimming removed 2 bases at V and 5 bases at J, with 13 bases between. The CDR3 sequence: CASSLLAGTNEQYF. DNA for the CDR3: TGTGCCAGCAGCTTACTGGCAGGGACGAACGAGCAGTACTTC. The variable domain in full, completed from reference TRBV11-2 and TRBJ2-7, reads EAGVAQSPRYKIIEKRQSVAFWCNPISGHATLYWYQQILGQGPKLLIQFQNNGVVDDSQLPKDRFSAERLKGVDSTLKIQPAKLEDSAVYLCASSLLAGTNEQYFGPGTRLTVT.

The sample holds many counts of this clonotype. The chain joins TRBV28 to TRBJ2-1, with 8 nucleotides matching TRBD1. The germline gives CDR1 MDHEN, CDR2 SYDVKM. The CDR3 spans 14 residues. J lost 5 bases, V lost 3 bases, and 3 bases had no gene match. CDR3: CASSFWGQDNEQFF. CDR3 coding DNA: TGTGCCAGCAGTTTTTGGGGACAGGACAATGAGCAGTTCTTC. Looking up the rest from reference TRBV28 and TRBJ2-1 gives the full variable domain: DVKVTQSSRYLVKRTGEKVFLECVQDMDHENMFWYRQDPGLGLRLIYFSYDVKMKEKGDIPEGYSVSREKKERFSLILESASTNQTSMYLCASSFWGQDNEQFFGPGTRLTVL.

This clonotype occurred many times. The chain carries TRBV6-4 and TRBJ2-1, with 11 bases fitting TRBD1. Germline assignment: CDR1 MRHNA and CDR2 SNTAGT. Trimming took 5 bases from V and 5 from J; bases not matched to a gene: 8. The CDR3 has 16 residues. The CDR3 region is CASSQTPGQGDNEQFF. CDR3 coding DNA: TGTGCCAGCAGTCAAACTCCGGGACAGGGGGACAATGAGCAGTTCTTC.

This clonotype was seen only once. Just one base apart from a much larger clone, this may be a read error. The gene calls are TRBV28 and TRBJ1-5, with D possibly TRBD1 on 5 matching bases. The germline V gene encodes CDR1 MDHEN and CDR2 SYDVKM. CDR3 length: 17 amino acids. V gave up 4 bases and J gave up 0 bases, with 16 bases separating them. CDR3 coding DNA: TGTGCCAGCAGTTCATTACAGGTCATGTATAGCAATCAGCCCCAGCATTTT. Its translation is CASSSLQVMYSNQPQHF.

This clonotype appeared many times. The chain carries TRBV20-1 and TRBJ2-7, with 11 bases aligning to TRBD2. J lost 4 bases, V lost 5 bases, and 4 bases had no gene match. Germline V gives CDR1 DFQATT, CDR2 SNEGSKA (reference sequence). This CDR3 spans 13 amino acids. The CDR3 sequence: CSAPTSGSYEQYF. Here the CDR3 DNA reads TGCAGTGCTCCAACTAGCGGGAGTTACGAGCAGTACTTC.